This T cell receptor beta chain originates from a study of metastatic and nonmetastatic thyroid tumors. No patient received treatment before thyroid surgery. As regards this clone: Its target is unknown.

Study-level points and caveats: Within blood and tumor, benign nodules reportedly had significantly lower TCR beta diversity than malignant thyroid tumors did.

Using MiXCR, TCRdb reanalyzed the PCR reads. The repertoire has 4,000 to 5,000 clones, 28% of them found once; the top ten carry about 15%. The source is a female donor with papillary thyroid cancer or a benign thyroid nodule (not recorded which). Some clones in this sample may be carry-over from other donors' samples. Sequenced material: adjacent normal tissue.

The DNA of the CDR3 is TGCAGTGCTAGGTCGACAGGGTCTGAAGCTTTCTTT. Translation: CSARSTGSEAFF. The rearrangement links TRBV20-1 to TRBJ1-1; 7 bases map to TRBD1. Trimming removed 3 bases from V and 6 bases from J; junction bases left unmatched: 4. Looked up from germline, CDR1 is DFQATT and CDR2 is SNEGSKA (reference sequence). The CDR3 is 12 residues long.